Listed below are T cell receptor beta chains from one sample, sequenced in a study of prognosis after radiotherapy for stage I lung cancer. TCRdb passed the multiplex PCR reads through MiXCR, listing each CDR3 protein once. This repertoire shows over 45,000 distinct CDR3 sequences, about 25% found once; its top ten account for around 8.1%. Material: PBMCs, obtained before or after stereotactic body radiation therapy (not recorded which). The source is a donor aged 50 or older with non-small cell lung cancer. Both conserved end residues are part of each CDR3. A D gene is named only where the DNA matches it firmly. The listing skips clone size in some rows; elsewhere it reads once, few, many or a size class.

>TRBV19|TRBJ1-5|many|-
TGTGCCAGTAGTATAGGGGCCAATCAGCCCCAGCATTTT
CASSIGANQPQHF
>TRBV20-1|TRBJ1-2|many|TRBD1
TGCAGTGCTAGGGCAAGGGACAGCAATGGCTACACCTTC
CSARARDSNGYTF
>TRBV5-4|TRBJ1-2|-|TRBD1
TGTGCCAGCACAAACTCCGGGACAGGGGGAAGGATCTATGGCTACACCTTC
CASTNSGTGGRIYGYTF
>TRBV5-1|TRBJ1-1|many|-
TGCGCCAGCAGCTTGTCGGGACGGAACACTGAAGCTTTCTTT
CASSLSGRNTEAFF
>TRBV28|TRBJ1-2|many|-
TGTGCCAGCAGTACATCTCTTTATGGCTACACCTTC
CASSTSLYGYTF
>TRBV5-1|TRBJ1-1|-|-
TGCGCCAGCAGCTTGGGTTTGGTAGGGGAAGGGAACACTGAAGCTTTCTTT
CASSLGLVGEGNTEAFF
>TRBV11-2|TRBJ2-7|many|-
TGTGCCAGCAGCCCAACCTCAGGGGACCCTTCCTACGAGCAGTACTTC
CASSPTSGDPSYEQYF
>TRBV5-4|TRBJ2-3|many|-
TGTGCCAGCAGCTTGGACAGGGAGTCGTCAGATACGCAGTATTTT
CASSLDRESSDTQYF
>TRBV20-1|TRBJ2-7|many|TRBD2
TGCAGTGCTAGAGTCACAGCGGGGTCCTACGAGCAGTACTTC
CSARVTAGSYEQYF
>TRBV19|TRBJ1-5|many|-
TGTGCCAGTAGCTCGGGAGCCGGGAGGGAGCCCCAGCATTTT
CASSSGAGREPQHF
>TRBV3-1|TRBJ1-6|-|-
TGTGCCAGCAGACAAGGATTGTATTCACCACTCCACTTT
CASRQGLYSPLHF
>TRBV6-1|TRBJ1-5|once|TRBD1
TGTGCCAGCATTTCCATAAACCGGGACAGTGGCAATCAGCCCCAGCATTTT
CASISINRDSGNQPQHF
>TRBV18|TRBJ2-1|-|-
TGTGCCAGCTCACCAGAGCTATATGAGCAGTTCTTC
CASSPELYEQFF
>TRBV20-1|TRBJ1-6|many|TRBD1
TGCAGTGCCAGTACAGGGGCGACTAATTCACCCCTCCACTTT
CSASTGATNSPLHF
>TRBV20-1|TRBJ1-2|-|-
TGCAGTGCTAGTGTTACACTGGTTAACTATGGCTACACCTTC
CSASVTLVNYGYTF
>TRBV5-1|TRBJ2-2|-|-
TGCGCCAGCAGCCCGGGAGTACCGGGACACCCGGACGGGGCCGTGGAGCTGTTTTTT
CASSPGVPGHPDGAVELFF
>TRBV3-1|TRBJ1-4|many|-
TGTGCCAGCAGCCAAGGGCAGGGGCGCGAAAAACTGTTTTTT
CASSQGQGREKLFF
>TRBV12-3/TRBV12-4|TRBJ2-3|many|-
TGTGCCAGCAGTTTGCTATATACGCAGTATTTT
CASSLLYTQYF
>TRBV28|TRBJ1-4|many|-
TGTGCCAGCAGTCGTCCCGGGACATCTAAGAAACTGTTTTTT
CASSRPGTSKKLFF
>TRBV12-3/TRBV12-4|TRBJ2-5|many|-
TGTGCCAGCAGTTCCGCCGGGGTAAGAGAGACCCAGTACTTC
CASSSAGVRETQYF
>TRBV20-1|TRBJ1-2|many|-
TGCAGTGCTAGAGTGGGGACGGGGTATGGCTACACCTTC
CSARVGTGYGYTF
>TRBV5-6|TRBJ2-3|many|TRBD1
TGTGCCAGCAGCCCCCCGGGACAGGGTTCAGATACGCAGTATTTT
CASSPPGQGSDTQYF
>TRBV6-5|TRBJ2-3|-|-
TGTGCCAGCAGCGTTGGGGTCGCTTCAGATAAGCAGTATTTT
CASSVGVASDKQYF
>TRBV14|TRBJ2-7|-|-
TGTGCCAGCAGCCGGGGGGTGGAGCAGTACTTC
CASSRGVEQYF
>TRBV6-4|TRBJ2-1|many|TRBD1
TGTGCCAGCAGCAATCCCCTCGGGACAGTTAATGAGCAGTTCTTC
CASSNPLGTVNEQFF
>TRBV30|TRBJ2-7|many|-
TGTGCCTGCTCCGGGACCTCGACCGAGCAGTACTTC
CACSGTSTEQYF
>TRBV5-1|TRBJ1-3|many|-
TGCGCCAGCAGCCTCGGGACGGTGAGGAACACCATATATTTT
CASSLGTVRNTIYF
>TRBV30|TRBJ1-5|many|-
TGTGCCTGGTCCCAGGGGAATCAGCCCCAGCATTTT
CAWSQGNQPQHF
>TRBV7-9|TRBJ2-7|many|-
TGTGCCAGCAGCGTCGGGTCGGGTACAGGGAGGAGCGAGCAGTACTTC
CASSVGSGTGRSEQYF
>TRBV5-1|TRBJ2-3|many|TRBD2
TGCGCCAGCAGCTTACGGCGGGGGATCTTCACAGATACGCAGTATTTT
CASSLRRGIFTDTQYF
>TRBV6-2/TRBV6-3|TRBJ2-3|-|TRBD1
TGTGCCAGCCGGGACAGGGCTTTAGGTACGCAGTATTTT
CASRDRALGTQYF
>TRBV6-5|TRBJ1-1|many|-
TGTGCCAGCAGTTACGGGGTAGGCACTGAAGCTTTCTTT
CASSYGVGTEAFF
>TRBV6-1|TRBJ2-7|many|TRBD2
TGTGCCACCGGGGACCTTGGGGGGGCCTACGAGCAGTACTTC
CATGDLGGAYEQYF
>TRBV6-1|TRBJ1-2|-|-
TGTGCCAGCGGACCTAACTATGGCTACACCTTC
CASGPNYGYTF
>TRBV6-4|TRBJ2-3|once|TRBD2
TGTGCCAGCATGGGGACTAGCTGGGGGGCCCAGGATACGCAGTATTTT
CASMGTSWGAQDTQYF
>TRBV19|TRBJ2-7|-|-
TGTGCCAGTAGTGGAGCAGAGAACTACTACGAGCAGTACTTC
CASSGAENYYEQYF
>TRBV4-1|TRBJ1-1|many|TRBD1
TGCGCCAGCAGCCAATACCGGGACAGGGCGAGAGGCACTGAAGCTTTCTTT
CASSQYRDRARGTEAFF
>TRBV30|TRBJ2-7|many|TRBD1
TGTGCCTGGAGTCAAAAGCTGGGACAGGGGGACTACGAGCAGTACTTC
CAWSQKLGQGDYEQYF
>TRBV3-1|TRBJ2-7|many|-
TGTGCCAGCAGACAGGACACAGGCGACGAGCAGTACTTC
CASRQDTGDEQYF
>TRBV6-1|TRBJ2-2|-|TRBD1
TGTGCCAGCAGTGAACGAGGGGGCCTGAACACCTGGGAGCTGTCTTTT
CASSERGGLNTWELSF
>TRBV29-1|TRBJ2-3|many|-
TGCAGCGTTGGGCGGGACACGACAGGCACAGATACGCAGTATTTT
CSVGRDTTGTDTQYF
>TRBV4-1|TRBJ2-6|-|-
TGCGCCAGCAGCCAAGACCAGGGGGGGGCACCTGGGGCCAACGTCCTGACTTTC
CASSQDQGGAPGANVLTF
>TRBV6-1|TRBJ1-2|many|-
TGTGCCAGCACCTTCGACAGTAGTACTAACTATGGCTACACCTTC
CASTFDSSTNYGYTF
>TRBV5-1|TRBJ2-2|-|TRBD1
TGCGCCAGCAGCCGGGACAGCAGCACCGGGGAGCTGTTTTTT
CASSRDSSTGELFF